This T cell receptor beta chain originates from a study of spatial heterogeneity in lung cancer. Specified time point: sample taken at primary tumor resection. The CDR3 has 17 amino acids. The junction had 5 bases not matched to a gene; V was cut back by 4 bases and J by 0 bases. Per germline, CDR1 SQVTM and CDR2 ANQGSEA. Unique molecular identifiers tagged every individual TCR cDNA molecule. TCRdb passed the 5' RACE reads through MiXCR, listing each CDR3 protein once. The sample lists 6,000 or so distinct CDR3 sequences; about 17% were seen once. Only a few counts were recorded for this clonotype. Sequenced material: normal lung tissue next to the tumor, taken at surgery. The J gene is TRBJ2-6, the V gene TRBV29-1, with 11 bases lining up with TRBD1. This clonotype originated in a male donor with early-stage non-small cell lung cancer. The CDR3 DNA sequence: TGCAGCGTTGGGACAGGGGGCAGATACTCTGGGGCCAACGTCCTGACTTTC. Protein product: CSVGTGGRYSGANVLTF.